The entry below gives a single T cell receptor (beta chain) sequence along with its context. In its sample, this clone was seen once. Its recognized antigen is unknown. No base qualities exist here, and no much larger clone lies one base off it. Trimming removed 0 bases from V and 10 bases from J, leaving 7 bases between the germline ends. The CDR3 sequence holds 13 residues, the cysteine and phenylalanine included. Only the CDR3 region is kept as DNA, spanning 39 bases read in frame from base 1. CDR1 and CDR2 were assigned from the germline V gene (reference sequence) as LGHDT and YNNKEL. The CDR3 regions of human TCRbeta chains were subjected to immunosequencing. The source study handled its data this way. TCRs in the repertoires were compared against a reference library of SARS-CoV-2-specific TCRs that had been generated with the MIRA antigen-specificity platform. Breadth was defined as the fraction of unique TCRs that were SARS-CoV-2-associated. Depth was defined as the fraction of total T cells that were SARS-CoV-2-associated. Using the MIRA data, each spike-specific TCR was mapped to the spike region that the TCR reacts to and placed in a CD4 or CD8 class. Log10-transformed breadth and depth values were compared by one-way ANOVA with Sidak's multiple comparisons tests. TCRdb mirrors the immuneACCESS table, restricted to in-frame sequences. Some clones are absent from its copies; in checked studies, under half trace to an unresolved V gene, and the reason for the others is unknown. Clone size and V and J calls were adopted from that table, with D and trimming inferred from the DNA. Counted in this sample were about 180,000 clones; over 85% of them appeared once. The ten largest clones represent 0.8% to 1.3% of the sample.

This specimen comes from a study of T cell responses to AZD1222 COVID-19 vaccine (dated by TCRdb to about 2021). About the study as a whole: A total of 233 trial participants underwent TCR sequencing, of whom roughly 210 had received two doses of AZD1222 and around 25 had received two doses of the MenACWY control vaccine. Enrollment into the trials was organized by age into subgroups of 18-55, 56-69 and 70-plus years, and those subgroups contained approximately 150, 30 and 60 TCR-sequenced participants, respectively. Results the study describes overall, beyond this receptor: After two AZD1222 doses, both the breadth and the depth of spike-specific TCRs were significantly higher than at day 0 and than in MenACWY recipients. Vaccine-associated CD4 TCRs spanned the whole spike protein, with dominant responses in regions 160-218 and 743-854. The 56-69-year group was small, and its depth increase did not reach significance, likely because of low power. Conclusions about previously exposed vaccinees are limited because only six or seven AZD1222 recipients were SARS-CoV-2 seropositive at baseline. Participants were mostly white British and included more females than males, and it was suggested by the authors that clonal diversity may have been underestimated. No day 14 peak-response samples were available, so repertoires were characterized only after the peak T cell response. Epitopes outside the regions mutated in the B.1.351 and B.1.1.7 variants were reportedly recognized by nearly half of the unique spike-specific TCRs.

The intended sense of this specimen's time point label: about 28 days (+/-7) after the second vaccine dose. Explained via the paper, the treatment or condition label denotes: meningococcal conjugate vaccine given as trial control. Vaccinee samples came from UK trials COV001 and COV002, including a single-blind randomized controlled phase 2/3 trial of AZD1222 (ChAdOx1 nCoV-19) in healthy adults. Trial participant PBMC samples were collected at day 0 and day 28 after the second dose for TCRbeta chain sequencing. Here the sequenced sample was peripheral blood, taken 28 days after the second dose of the MenACWY control vaccine. Recombination linked TRBV3-1 (or the pseudogene TRBV3-2) to TRBJ1-6, with no D gene named confidently. The receptor's source is an adult who received the MenACWY meningococcal vaccine as a control. The CDR3 region: CASSQDPGSPLHF. The DNA sequence is as follows: TGTGCCAGCAGCCAAGATCCTGGCTCACCCCTCCACTTT.